This TCR beta chain was observed in a study of T-cell reconstitution after alpha-beta-depleted transplantation in children. Study observations and caveats: Reports say that about two months after transplant, the alpha-beta T cells came out of several hundred graft clones that had expanded. Several patients had high TCRbeta diversity at day 60; it came from surviving recipient T cells and thymic progenitors. Newly produced T cells mostly provided counts and TCRbeta diversity after one year, as hyperexpanded clones declined.

Trimming left V 1 base short and J 6 bases short, with 10 bases between. The CDR3 loop spans 12 amino acids. Germline V CDR1 and CDR2: DFQATT, SNEGSKA (reference sequence). Note on this clonotype: Its target is unknown.

Unique molecular identifiers were built into the TCRbeta library. TCRdb fed the PCR reads into MiXCR, producing one record per CDR3 protein. Among approximately 230,000 distinct CDR3 sequences listed, more than 20% were seen once. Source: PBMCs, mostly from graft donor cells, taken 360 days after TCRalphabeta/CD19-depleted stem cell transplant. The source of this sequence is a female patient aged 2-10 years who had a stem cell transplant for congenital amegakaryocytic thrombocytopenia, so the T cells may come from the graft donor. The V and J genes are TRBV20-1 and TRBJ2-7, with D perhaps TRBD2 (6 bases). CDR3 nucleotide sequence: TGCAGTGCTAGAGGACTAGTCGGCGAGCAGTACTTC. The encoded protein is CSARGLVGEQYF.